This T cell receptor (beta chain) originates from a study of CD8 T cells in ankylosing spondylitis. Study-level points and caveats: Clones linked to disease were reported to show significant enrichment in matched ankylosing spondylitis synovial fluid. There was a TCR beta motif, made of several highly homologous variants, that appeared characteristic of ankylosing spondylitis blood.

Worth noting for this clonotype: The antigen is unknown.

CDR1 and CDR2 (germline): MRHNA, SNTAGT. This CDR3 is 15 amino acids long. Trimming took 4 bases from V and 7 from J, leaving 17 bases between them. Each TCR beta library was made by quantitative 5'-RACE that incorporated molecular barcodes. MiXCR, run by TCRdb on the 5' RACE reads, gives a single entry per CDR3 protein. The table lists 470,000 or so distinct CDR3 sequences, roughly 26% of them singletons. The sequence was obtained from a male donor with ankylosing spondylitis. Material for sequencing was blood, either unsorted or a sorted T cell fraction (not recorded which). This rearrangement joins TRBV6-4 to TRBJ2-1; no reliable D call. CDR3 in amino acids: CASSASDGVSNEQFF. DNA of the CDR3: TGTGCCAGCAGTGCCTCTGATGGCGTTTCTAATGAGCAGTTCTTC.